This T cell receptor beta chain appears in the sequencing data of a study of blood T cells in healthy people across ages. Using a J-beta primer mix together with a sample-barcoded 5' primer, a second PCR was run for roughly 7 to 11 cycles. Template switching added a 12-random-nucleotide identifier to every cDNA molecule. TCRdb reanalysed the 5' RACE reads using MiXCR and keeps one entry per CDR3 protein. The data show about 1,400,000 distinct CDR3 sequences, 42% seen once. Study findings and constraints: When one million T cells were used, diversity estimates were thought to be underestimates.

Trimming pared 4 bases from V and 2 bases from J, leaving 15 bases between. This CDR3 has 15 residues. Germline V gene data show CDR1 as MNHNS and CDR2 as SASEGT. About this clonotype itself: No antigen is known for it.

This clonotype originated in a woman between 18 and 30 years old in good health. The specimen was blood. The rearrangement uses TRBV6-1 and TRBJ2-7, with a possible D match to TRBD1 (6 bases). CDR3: CASSVSSGTPYEQYF. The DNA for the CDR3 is TGTGCCAGCAGTGTATCATCCGGGACACCCTACGAGCAGTACTTC.